These T cell receptor beta chains were read from a single sample in a study of blood T cell repertoires in COVID-19. Clones were sequenced by immunoSEQ multiplex PCR, and TCRdb holds only the in-frame ones, with some missing. The table records a few hundred thousand clones, about 87% of them present only once. Sequencing was carried out using PBMCs or T cells enriched from blood (not recorded which). Receptors were obtained from a woman aged 45-60 years who had recovered from COVID-19. The CDR3 runs from the conserved cysteine through the conserved F or W. The D gene is left open where the match is weak. The size of a clone is reported for some rows only, either as once, few or many, or as a class for expanded clones.

CDR3nt: TGTGCCAGCAGCGGCGACAGGGATTATAATTCACCCCTCCACTTT
CDR3aa: CASSGDRDYNSPLHF
j_gene: TRBJ1-6
v_gene: TRBV9
abundance: NA
d_gene: TRBD1

CDR3nt: TGCGCCAGCAGCTTGGCCATGCGAGGAGGGAATCAGCCCCAGCATTTT
CDR3aa: CASSLAMRGGNQPQHF
j_gene: TRBJ1-5
v_gene: TRBV5-1
abundance: NA
d_gene: NA

CDR3nt: TGTGCCAGCAGCCTGACAGTCCCAGATACGCAGTATTTT
CDR3aa: CASSLTVPDTQYF
j_gene: TRBJ2-3
v_gene: TRBV11-2
abundance: NA
d_gene: NA

CDR3nt: TGTGCCAGTTCAGACAGGAGGCATGAGCAGTTCTTC
CDR3aa: CASSDRRHEQFF
j_gene: TRBJ2-1
v_gene: TRBV27
abundance: few
d_gene: NA

CDR3nt: TGTGCCTGGAGAAGGGCTAGCGGGCTAAGCTCCTACGAGCAGTACTTC
CDR3aa: CAWRRASGLSSYEQYF
j_gene: TRBJ2-7
v_gene: TRBV30
abundance: NA
d_gene: TRBD2

CDR3nt: TGTGCCAGCAGGAGCAGGGCCCTAACTAACTATGGCTACACCTTC
CDR3aa: CASRSRALTNYGYTF
j_gene: TRBJ1-2
v_gene: TRBV2
abundance: NA
d_gene: NA

CDR3nt: TGTGCCAGCAGCGTAGCCGCTAGCGGGACCTACGAGCAGTACTTC
CDR3aa: CASSVAASGTYEQYF
j_gene: TRBJ2-7
v_gene: TRBV9
abundance: NA
d_gene: TRBD2

CDR3nt: TGTGCCAGCAGTTTATTACAGGGGAGAGCTTTCTTT
CDR3aa: CASSLLQGRAFF
j_gene: TRBJ1-1
v_gene: TRBV28
abundance: NA
d_gene: TRBD1

CDR3nt: TGTGCCAGCAGCTCCCTCCGGTGGGGCTACACCTTC
CDR3aa: CASSSLRWGYTF
j_gene: TRBJ1-2
v_gene: TRBV7-9
abundance: NA
d_gene: NA

CDR3nt: TGTGCCAGCAGCTTAGTTCCAGCGGGCGAGAGCTCCTACAATGAGCAGTTCTTC
CDR3aa: CASSLVPAGESSYNEQFF
j_gene: TRBJ2-1
v_gene: TRBV11-2
abundance: NA
d_gene: NA

CDR3nt: TGTGCCAGCAGGGAGGGTGGCTCTGGGGCCAACGTCCTGACTTTC
CDR3aa: CASREGGSGANVLTF
j_gene: TRBJ2-6
v_gene: TRBV6-5
abundance: NA
d_gene: NA

CDR3nt: TGTGCCAGCAGCTTAGGGGGGGGACAAGAGACCCAGTACTTC
CDR3aa: CASSLGGGQETQYF
j_gene: TRBJ2-5
v_gene: TRBV7-9
abundance: NA
d_gene: TRBD2

CDR3nt: TGTGCCAGCAGTTATACCGGGACAGGGAATGGGGCCTACGCTTTCTTT
CDR3aa: CASSYTGTGNGAYAFF
j_gene: TRBJ1-1
v_gene: TRBV7-3
abundance: NA
d_gene: TRBD1

CDR3nt: TGCGCCAGCAGTGAGGGACTAGCCAGGAATGAGCAGTTCTTC
CDR3aa: CASSEGLARNEQFF
j_gene: TRBJ2-1
v_gene: TRBV10-2
abundance: NA
d_gene: TRBD2

CDR3nt: TGTGCCATCAGTGAGTTAGACAGGGGAGGGGCCAACGTCCTGACTTTC
CDR3aa: CAISELDRGGANVLTF
j_gene: TRBJ2-6
v_gene: TRBV10-3
abundance: NA
d_gene: TRBD1

CDR3nt: TGCAGTGGACAGGAGTACTACGAGCAGTACTTC
CDR3aa: CSGQEYYEQYF
j_gene: TRBJ2-7
v_gene: TRBV20-1
abundance: NA
d_gene: NA

CDR3nt: TGTGCCAGTAAGAAGCGTTACACCGGGGAGCTGTTTTTT
CDR3aa: CASKKRYTGELFF
j_gene: TRBJ2-2
v_gene: TRBV7-9
abundance: few
d_gene: NA

CDR3nt: TGTGCCAGCAGCCAAATTGACAGGGGTTTGATTTCACCCCTCCACTTT
CDR3aa: CASSQIDRGLISPLHF
j_gene: TRBJ1-6
v_gene: TRBV4-2
abundance: NA
d_gene: TRBD1

CDR3nt: TGCGCCAGCAGAAAGGGACTAGCGGGAGTGAGGAGCACAGATACGCAGTATTTT
CDR3aa: CASRKGLAGVRSTDTQYF
j_gene: TRBJ2-3
v_gene: TRBV5-1
abundance: once
d_gene: TRBD2

CDR3nt: TGTGCCAGCAGGAGGATCACCGGGGAGCTGTTTTTT
CDR3aa: CASRRITGELFF
j_gene: TRBJ2-2
v_gene: TRBV28
abundance: once
d_gene: NA

CDR3nt: TGTGCCAGCAGTGAATGGGACTGGGAAAACATTCAGTACTTC
CDR3aa: CASSEWDWENIQYF
j_gene: TRBJ2-4
v_gene: TRBV2
abundance: NA
d_gene: NA

CDR3nt: TGTGCCAGCTCACCAAGGCAGAGGGATCAGCCCCAGCATTTT
CDR3aa: CASSPRQRDQPQHF
j_gene: TRBJ1-5
v_gene: TRBV18
abundance: NA
d_gene: NA

CDR3nt: TGTGCCACCAGCCGACGACTAGTTCCAGATACGCAGTATTTT
CDR3aa: CATSRRLVPDTQYF
j_gene: TRBJ2-3
v_gene: TRBV15
abundance: few
d_gene: NA

CDR3nt: TGCGCCAGCAGCCAGGGGACAGCAAATTCACCCCTCCACTTT
CDR3aa: CASSQGTANSPLHF
j_gene: TRBJ1-6
v_gene: TRBV4-3
abundance: NA
d_gene: TRBD1

CDR3nt: TGTGCCAGCAGCCAAGACCCGGGACTAGTAGGTAATGAGCAGTTCTTC
CDR3aa: CASSQDPGLVGNEQFF
j_gene: TRBJ2-1
v_gene: TRBV4-2
abundance: few
d_gene: TRBD2

CDR3nt: TGTGCCAGCAGCCCGAGACAGGGGGGGCACACCGGGGAGCTGTTTTTT
CDR3aa: CASSPRQGGHTGELFF
j_gene: TRBJ2-2
v_gene: TRBV7-2
abundance: NA
d_gene: TRBD1

CDR3nt: TGTGCCAGCAGTCCCCAGACAGGAGATGTGGTAAAACTGTTTTTT
CDR3aa: CASSPQTGDVVKLFF
j_gene: TRBJ1-4
v_gene: TRBV28
abundance: NA
d_gene: NA

CDR3nt: TGTGCCAGCAGTCGGGGGGGTCGAACGAACACTGAAGCTTTCTTT
CDR3aa: CASSRGGRTNTEAFF
j_gene: TRBJ1-1
v_gene: TRBV3-1/TRBV3-2
abundance: NA
d_gene: NA

CDR3nt: TGTGCCAGCAGTTTTTCGGGACTAGCGGGGAGCAGGAATGAGCAGTTCTTC
CDR3aa: CASSFSGLAGSRNEQFF
j_gene: TRBJ2-1
v_gene: TRBV28
abundance: NA
d_gene: TRBD2

CDR3nt: TGTGCCAGCAGTTCCTGGGGGGGCGGGGGCAATCAGCCCCAGCATTTT
CDR3aa: CASSSWGGGGNQPQHF
j_gene: TRBJ1-5
v_gene: TRBV28
abundance: once
d_gene: NA

CDR3nt: TGTGCCAGCAGTTTCCCGACTAGCGGGAGGGGGGGGGTTGGAGAGACCCAGTACTTC
CDR3aa: CASSFPTSGRGGVGETQYF
j_gene: TRBJ2-5
v_gene: TRBV28
abundance: NA
d_gene: TRBD2

CDR3nt: TGTGCCAGCAGCTTCACAGGGCCTGGCTACACCTTC
CDR3aa: CASSFTGPGYTF
j_gene: TRBJ1-2
v_gene: TRBV11-1
abundance: few
d_gene: NA

CDR3nt: TGTGCTAGTGGGTTAGAGGGGGCGAGCACAGATACGCAGTATTTT
CDR3aa: CASGLEGASTDTQYF
j_gene: TRBJ2-3
v_gene: TRBV12-5
abundance: NA
d_gene: TRBD1

CDR3nt: TGTGCCAGCAGCTTAGTTGGACAGCTGAACACTGAAGCTTTCTTT
CDR3aa: CASSLVGQLNTEAFF
j_gene: TRBJ1-1
v_gene: TRBV7-2
abundance: NA
d_gene: NA

CDR3nt: TGTGCCAGCAGCTTAGCGGAGGGTAGCACTGAAGCTTTCTTT
CDR3aa: CASSLAEGSTEAFF
j_gene: TRBJ1-1
v_gene: TRBV7-2
abundance: NA
d_gene: NA

CDR3nt: TGCGCCAGCAGCTTGTCCGGGACAGCTAACACTGAAGCTTTCTTT
CDR3aa: CASSLSGTANTEAFF
j_gene: TRBJ1-1
v_gene: TRBV5-1
abundance: few
d_gene: TRBD1

CDR3nt: TGTGCCAGCAGTCCTTCGACTAGCGGGAGGATAACCGGGGAGCTGTTTTTT
CDR3aa: CASSPSTSGRITGELFF
j_gene: TRBJ2-2
v_gene: TRBV28
abundance: NA
d_gene: TRBD2

CDR3nt: TGTGCCAGCAGCTTTGGCGGAATATCTGGAAACACCATATATTTT
CDR3aa: CASSFGGISGNTIYF
j_gene: TRBJ1-3
v_gene: TRBV7-9
abundance: NA
d_gene: NA

CDR3nt: TGTGCCAGTAGTGACCCTCGGGGGGCCGCGAACACTGAAGCTTTCTTT
CDR3aa: CASSDPRGAANTEAFF
j_gene: TRBJ1-1
v_gene: TRBV19
abundance: NA
d_gene: NA

CDR3nt: TGTGCCAGCACCGCGACAAACACCAATCAGCCCCAGCATTTT
CDR3aa: CASTATNTNQPQHF
j_gene: TRBJ1-5
v_gene: TRBV2
abundance: NA
d_gene: NA

CDR3nt: TGTGCCAGCAGCCCAGAGGAGCGGGAAGGGTCAAACGAGCAGTACTTC
CDR3aa: CASSPEEREGSNEQYF
j_gene: TRBJ2-7
v_gene: TRBV12-1
abundance: NA
d_gene: NA

CDR3nt: TGTGCCAGCAGTTTGATGGCCCCAGATACGCAGTATTTT
CDR3aa: CASSLMAPDTQYF
j_gene: TRBJ2-3
v_gene: TRBV27
abundance: NA
d_gene: NA

CDR3nt: TGCGCCAGCAGCCGCAGCTCGGTAGCGGGCTCCTACGAGCAGTACTTC
CDR3aa: CASSRSSVAGSYEQYF
j_gene: TRBJ2-7
v_gene: TRBV5-1
abundance: NA
d_gene: TRBD2

CDR3nt: TGTGCCAGCAGGTCACAGGGCCTCATGAACACTGAAGCTTTCTTT
CDR3aa: CASRSQGLMNTEAFF
j_gene: TRBJ1-1
v_gene: TRBV2
abundance: NA
d_gene: NA

CDR3nt: TGTGCCAGCAAACAGGGCTGGCAAGAGACCCAGTACTTC
CDR3aa: CASKQGWQETQYF
j_gene: TRBJ2-5
v_gene: TRBV7-2
abundance: NA
d_gene: NA

CDR3nt: TGTGCCAGCAGTTTACCGGACAGGGGGCTCACTGAAGCTTTCTTT
CDR3aa: CASSLPDRGLTEAFF
j_gene: TRBJ1-1
v_gene: TRBV28
abundance: NA
d_gene: TRBD1

CDR3nt: TGTGCCAGCAGTCCGGCTAGCGGGAGTCTCGAGCAGTACTTC
CDR3aa: CASSPASGSLEQYF
j_gene: TRBJ2-7
v_gene: TRBV27
abundance: NA
d_gene: TRBD2